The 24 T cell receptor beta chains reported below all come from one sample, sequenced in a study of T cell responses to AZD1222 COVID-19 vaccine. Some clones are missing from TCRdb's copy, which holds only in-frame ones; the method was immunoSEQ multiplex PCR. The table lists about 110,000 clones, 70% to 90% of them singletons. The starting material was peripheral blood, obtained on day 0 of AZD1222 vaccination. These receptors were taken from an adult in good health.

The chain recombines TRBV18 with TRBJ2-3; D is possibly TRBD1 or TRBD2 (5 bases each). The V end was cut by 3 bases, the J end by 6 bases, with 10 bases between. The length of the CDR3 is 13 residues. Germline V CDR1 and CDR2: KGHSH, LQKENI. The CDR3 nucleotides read TGTGCCAGCTCACCTTTCGGGGCTGATACGCAGTATTTT. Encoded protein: CASSPFGADTQYF.

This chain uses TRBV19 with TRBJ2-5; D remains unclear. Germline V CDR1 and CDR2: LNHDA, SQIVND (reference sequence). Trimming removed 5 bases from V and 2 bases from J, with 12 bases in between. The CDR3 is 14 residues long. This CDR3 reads CASSASPDQETQYF. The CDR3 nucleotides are TGTGCCAGTAGTGCGTCACCAGATCAAGAGACCCAGTACTTC.

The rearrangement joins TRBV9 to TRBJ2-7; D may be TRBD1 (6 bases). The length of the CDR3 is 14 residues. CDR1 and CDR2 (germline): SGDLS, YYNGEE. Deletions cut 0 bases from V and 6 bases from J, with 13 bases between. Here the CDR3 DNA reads TGTGCCAGCAGCGTAGGGAGAGGGGGACGCGAGCAGTACTTC. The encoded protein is CASSVGRGGREQYF.

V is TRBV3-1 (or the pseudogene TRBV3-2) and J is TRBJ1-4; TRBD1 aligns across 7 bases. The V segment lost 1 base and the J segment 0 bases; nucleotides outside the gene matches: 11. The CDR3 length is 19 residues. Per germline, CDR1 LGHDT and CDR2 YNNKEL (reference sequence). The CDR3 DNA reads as TGTGCCAGCAGCCAAGGCCGGGAGGGGGCCCAGACAACTAATGAAAAACTGTTTTTT. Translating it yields CASSQGREGAQTTNEKLFF.

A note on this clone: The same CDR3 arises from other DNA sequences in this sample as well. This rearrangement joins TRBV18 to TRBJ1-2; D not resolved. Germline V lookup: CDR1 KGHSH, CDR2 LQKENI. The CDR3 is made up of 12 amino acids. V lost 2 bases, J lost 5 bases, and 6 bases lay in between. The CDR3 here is CASSPDGYGYTF. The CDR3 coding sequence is TGTGCCAGCTCACCAGATGGGTATGGCTACACCTTC.

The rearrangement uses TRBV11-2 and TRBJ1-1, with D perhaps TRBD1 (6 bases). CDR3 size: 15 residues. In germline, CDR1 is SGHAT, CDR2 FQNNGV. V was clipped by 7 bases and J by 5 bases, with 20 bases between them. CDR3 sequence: CASTSQGGARTEAFF. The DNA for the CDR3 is TGTGCCAGCACTTCACAAGGGGGGGCAAGGACTGAAGCTTTCTTT.

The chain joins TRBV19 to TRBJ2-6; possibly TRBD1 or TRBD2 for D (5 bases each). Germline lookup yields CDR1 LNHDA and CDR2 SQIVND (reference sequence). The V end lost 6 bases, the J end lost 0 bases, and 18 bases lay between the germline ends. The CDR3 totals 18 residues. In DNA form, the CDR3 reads TGTGCCAGTAGGGTGGGACGTAGGACGAGCTCTGGGGCCAACGTCCTGACTTTC. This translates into CASRVGRRTSSGANVLTF.

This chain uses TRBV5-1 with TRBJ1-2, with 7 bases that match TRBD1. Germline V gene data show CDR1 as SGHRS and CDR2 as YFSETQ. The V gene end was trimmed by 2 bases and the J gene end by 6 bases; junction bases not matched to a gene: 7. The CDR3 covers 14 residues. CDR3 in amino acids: CASSLADRVDGYTF. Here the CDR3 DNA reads TGCGCCAGCAGCTTAGCCGACAGGGTAGATGGCTACACCTTC. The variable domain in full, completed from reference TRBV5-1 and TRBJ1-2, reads KAGVTQTPRYLIKTRGQQVTLSCSPISGHRSVSWYQQTPGQGLQFLFEYFSETQRNKGNFPGRFSGRQFSNSRSEMNVSTLELGDSALYLCASSLADRVDGYTFGSGTRLTVV.

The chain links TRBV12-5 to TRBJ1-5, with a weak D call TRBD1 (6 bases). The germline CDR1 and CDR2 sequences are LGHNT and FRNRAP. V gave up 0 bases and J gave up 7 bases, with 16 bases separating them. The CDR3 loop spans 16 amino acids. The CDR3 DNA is TGTGCTAGTGGTTTGGTAAGGTGGGGGCTTCAACAGCCCCAGCATTTT. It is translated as CASGLVRWGLQQPQHF.

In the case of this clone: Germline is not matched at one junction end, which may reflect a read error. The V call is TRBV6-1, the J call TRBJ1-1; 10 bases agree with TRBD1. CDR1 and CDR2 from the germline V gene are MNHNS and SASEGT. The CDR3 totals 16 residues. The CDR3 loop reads CASSVLGGQGNPEAFF. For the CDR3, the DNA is TGTGCCAGCAGTGTATTAGGGGGACAGGGGAACCCTGAAGCTTTCTTT.

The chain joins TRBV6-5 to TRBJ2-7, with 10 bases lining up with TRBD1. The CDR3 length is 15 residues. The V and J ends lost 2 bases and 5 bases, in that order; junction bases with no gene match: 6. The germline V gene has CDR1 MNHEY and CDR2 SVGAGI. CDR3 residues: CASSYRGQGRDEQYF. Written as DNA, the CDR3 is TGTGCCAGCAGTTACCGGGGACAGGGGCGGGACGAGCAGTACTTC.

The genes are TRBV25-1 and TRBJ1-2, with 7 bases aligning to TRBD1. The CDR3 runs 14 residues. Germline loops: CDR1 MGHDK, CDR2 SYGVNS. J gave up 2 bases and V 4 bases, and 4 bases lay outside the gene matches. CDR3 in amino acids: CASSGSGGNYGYTF. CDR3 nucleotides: TGTGCCAGCAGTGGGTCAGGGGGGAACTATGGCTACACCTTC.

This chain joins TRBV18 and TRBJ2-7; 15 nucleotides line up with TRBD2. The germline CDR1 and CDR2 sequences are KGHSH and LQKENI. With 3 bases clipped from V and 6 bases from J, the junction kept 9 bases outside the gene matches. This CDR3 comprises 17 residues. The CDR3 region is CASSPVRTSGGAGEQYF. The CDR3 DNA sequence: TGTGCCAGCTCACCCGTACGGACTAGCGGGGGGGCTGGCGAGCAGTACTTC.

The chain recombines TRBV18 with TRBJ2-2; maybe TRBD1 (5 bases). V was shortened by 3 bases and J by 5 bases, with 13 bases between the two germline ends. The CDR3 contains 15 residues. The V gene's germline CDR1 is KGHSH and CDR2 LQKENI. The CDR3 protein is CASSPQQEPTGELFF. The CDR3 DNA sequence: TGTGCCAGCTCACCCCAACAGGAACCTACCGGGGAGCTGTTTTTT.

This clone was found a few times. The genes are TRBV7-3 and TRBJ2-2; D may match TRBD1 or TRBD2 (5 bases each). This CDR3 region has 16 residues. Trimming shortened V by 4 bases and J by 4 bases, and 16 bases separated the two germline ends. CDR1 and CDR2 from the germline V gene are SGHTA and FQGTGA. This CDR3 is CASSSSGTGLTGELFF. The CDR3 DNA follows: TGTGCCAGCAGCTCCTCCGGGACCGGGCTCACCGGGGAGCTGTTTTTT.

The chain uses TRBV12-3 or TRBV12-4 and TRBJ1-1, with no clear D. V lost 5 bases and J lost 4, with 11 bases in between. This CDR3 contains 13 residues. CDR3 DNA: TGTGCCAGCAGTGCTGGACCGAGCACTGAAGCTTTCTTT. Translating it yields CASSAGPSTEAFF.

The CDR3 bases are TGCAGCGTTGAATTCCGAGCGAATGAAAAACTGTTTTTT. It specifies CSVEFRANEKLFF. The chain links TRBV29-1 to TRBJ1-4; no firm D call. From germline, CDR1 is SQVTM and CDR2 ANQGSEA. The ends were cut back, 2 bases at V and 5 bases at J, with 9 bases in the middle. This CDR3 comprises 13 residues.

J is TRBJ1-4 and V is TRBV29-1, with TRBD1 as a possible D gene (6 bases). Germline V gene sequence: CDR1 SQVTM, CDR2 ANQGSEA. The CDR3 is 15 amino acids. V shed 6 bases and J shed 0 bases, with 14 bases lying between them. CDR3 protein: CSVLDSIATNEKLFF. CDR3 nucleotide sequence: TGCAGCGTCCTGGACAGCATTGCAACTAATGAAAAACTGTTTTTT.

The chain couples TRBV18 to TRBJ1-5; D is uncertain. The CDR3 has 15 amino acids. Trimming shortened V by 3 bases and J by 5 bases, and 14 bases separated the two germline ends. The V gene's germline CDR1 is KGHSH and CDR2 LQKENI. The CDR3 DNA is TGTGCCAGCTCACCCCAGGAGGGTATTCATCAGCCCCAGCATTTT. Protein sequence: CASSPQEGIHQPQHF.

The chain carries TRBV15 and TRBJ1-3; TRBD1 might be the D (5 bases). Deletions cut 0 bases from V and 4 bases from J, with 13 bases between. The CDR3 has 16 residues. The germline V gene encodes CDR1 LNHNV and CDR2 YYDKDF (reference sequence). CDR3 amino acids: CATSRDLGQGGNTIYF. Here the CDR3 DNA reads TGTGCCACCAGCAGAGATTTAGGACAAGGGGGAAACACCATATATTTT. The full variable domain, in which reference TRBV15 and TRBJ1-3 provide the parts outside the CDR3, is DAMVIQNPRYQVTQFGKPVTLSCSQTLNHNVMYWYQQKSSQAPKLLFHYYDKDFNNEADTPDNFQSRRPNTSFCFLDIRSPGLGDTAMYLCATSRDLGQGGNTIYFGEGSWLTVV.

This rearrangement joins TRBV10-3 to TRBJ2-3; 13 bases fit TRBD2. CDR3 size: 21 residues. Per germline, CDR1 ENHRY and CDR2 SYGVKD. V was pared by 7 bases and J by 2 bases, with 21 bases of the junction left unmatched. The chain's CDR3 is CAITRSGTSGTRPVPTDTQYF. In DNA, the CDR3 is TGTGCCATCACCCGGTCTGGGACTAGCGGGACTCGGCCAGTCCCCACAGATACGCAGTATTTT.

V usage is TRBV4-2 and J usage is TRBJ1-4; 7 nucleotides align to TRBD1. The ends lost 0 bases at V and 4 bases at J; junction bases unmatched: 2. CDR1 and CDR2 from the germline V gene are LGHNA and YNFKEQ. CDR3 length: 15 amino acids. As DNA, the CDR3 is TGTGCCAGCAGCCAAGAGGGACAGTATAATGAAAAACTGTTTTTT. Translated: CASSQEGQYNEKLFF.

This chain's CDR3 is CSVDGGGYNEQFF. CDR3 in DNA: TGCAGCGTTGACGGGGGTGGCTACAATGAGCAGTTCTTC. The chain links TRBV29-1 to TRBJ2-1, with a weak D call TRBD2 (6 bases). The germline V and J ends were trimmed by 3 bases and 3 bases, with 9 bases remaining between them. The CDR3 loop spans 13 amino acids. The germline gives CDR1 SQVTM, CDR2 ANQGSEA.

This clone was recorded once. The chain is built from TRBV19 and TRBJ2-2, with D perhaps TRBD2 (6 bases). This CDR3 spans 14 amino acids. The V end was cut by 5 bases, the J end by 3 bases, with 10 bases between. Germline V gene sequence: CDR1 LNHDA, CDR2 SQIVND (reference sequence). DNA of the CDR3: TGTGCCAGTAGTGTCCAGCGGGACACCGGGGAGCTGTTTTTT. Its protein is CASSVQRDTGELFF.